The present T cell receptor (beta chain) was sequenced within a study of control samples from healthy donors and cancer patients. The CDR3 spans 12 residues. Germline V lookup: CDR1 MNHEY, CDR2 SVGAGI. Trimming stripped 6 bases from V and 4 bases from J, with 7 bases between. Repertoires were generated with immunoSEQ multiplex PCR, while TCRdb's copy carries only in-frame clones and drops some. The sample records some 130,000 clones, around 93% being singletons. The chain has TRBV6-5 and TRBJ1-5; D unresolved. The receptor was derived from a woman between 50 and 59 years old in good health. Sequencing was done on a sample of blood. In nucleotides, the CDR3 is TGTGCCAGCAGACATTTAAATCAGCCCCAGCATTTT. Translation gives CASRHLNQPQHF.